These 7 T cell receptor beta chains originate from one sample sequenced in a study of shared clonotypes between healthy human individuals. Profiling relied on immunoSEQ multiplex PCR, and the TCRdb table lists in-frame clones only, not all of them. The repertoire has 500,000 to 650,000 clones, about 80% of them found once; the top ten carry 12%. Material for sequencing was PBMCs. The receptors come from a woman in her 40s in good health. Some clones in this sample may be carry-over from other donors' samples.

The chain uses TRBV27 and TRBJ2-1; 14 bases align to TRBD2. The germline V gene encodes CDR1 MNHEY and CDR2 SMNVEV (reference sequence). CDR3 length: 16 residues. The ends lost 5 bases at V and 8 bases at J; junction bases unmatched: 8. The CDR3: CASSPWTSGRLDEQFF. As DNA, the CDR3 is TGTGCCAGCAGTCCCTGGACTAGCGGGAGGTTGGATGAGCAGTTCTTC.

The rearrangement links TRBV28 to TRBJ2-7, with 7 bases aligning to TRBD2. The CDR3 has 14 amino acids. Trimming cost V 1 base and J 2 bases; bases outside gene matches: 2. Per germline, CDR1 MDHEN and CDR2 SYDVKM. The DNA of the CDR3 is TGTGCCAGCAGTTTATTAGGGACTACCTACGAGCAGTACTTC. It specifies CASSLLGTTYEQYF.

On this clone itself: A read error is likely here: a far larger clone is one base away. The chain recombines TRBV11-2 with TRBJ2-5; 7 nucleotides align to TRBD2. The J call may not be correct, given that the DNA end is closer to TRBJ2-7. The germline CDR1 and CDR2 sequences are SGHAT and FQNNGV. The CDR3 is 14 amino acids. For the CDR3, the DNA is TGTGCCAGCAGCTTACCCTGGACTAGCTACGAGCAGTACTTC. It encodes CASSLPWTSYEQYF.

The chain joins TRBV7-8 to TRBJ2-7; D could derive from TRBD1 or TRBD2 (5 bases each). V gave up 3 bases and J gave up 5 bases, with 14 bases separating them. Germline CDR1 reads SGHVS; CDR2 reads FQNEAQ. The CDR3 is 14 amino acids. The DNA for the CDR3 is TGTGCCAGCAGCTTGGGGACGGAAAATCACGAGCAGTACTTC. This codes for CASSLGTENHEQYF.

The rearrangement joins TRBV12-5 to TRBJ1-1; TRBD1 might be the D (5 bases). Germline assignment: CDR1 LGHNT and CDR2 FRNRAP. Trimming removed 1 base at V and 1 base at J, with 10 bases between. The CDR3 consists of 15 residues. CDR3 coding DNA: TGTGCTAGTGGTTTGGGGGCAGGGAGGAACACTGAAGCTTTCTTT. Translation: CASGLGAGRNTEAFF. Full variable domain (outside the CDR3, taken from reference TRBV12-5 and TRBJ1-1): DARVTQTPRHKVTEMGQEVTMRCQPILGHNTVFWYRQTMMQGLELLAYFRNRAPLDDSGMPKDRFSAEMPDATLATLKIQPSEPRDSAVYFCASGLGAGRNTEAFFGQGTRLTVV.

V and J are TRBV5-1 and TRBJ2-5; D is possibly TRBD2 (7 bases). Looked up from germline, CDR1 is SGHRS and CDR2 is YFSETQ. The CDR3 sequence is 14 residues long. V lost 5 bases to trimming and J lost 5 bases, with 16 bases between them. CDR3 sequence (DNA): TGCGCCAGCAGTCCGGGGGGCCAGCTGGAGACCCAGTACTTC. It translates to CASSPGGQLETQYF.

This chain connects TRBV5-4 to TRBJ2-5; D perhaps matches TRBD2 (6 bases). The CDR3 length is 14 residues. The V end lost 4 bases, the J end lost 5 bases, and 15 bases lay between the germline ends. Germline CDR1 is SGHNT and CDR2 is YYREEE (reference sequence). The CDR3 bases are TGTGCCAGCAGCGCCCCGGGGGTGGGGGAGACCCAGTACTTC. Translating gives CASSAPGVGETQYF.